Reported below is one TCR beta chain. This sample was taken from a study of shared clonotypes between healthy human individuals. Germline V CDR1 and CDR2: SGHNT, YYREEE (reference sequence). The V and J ends lost 1 base and 6 bases respectively, with 10 bases between them. The CDR3 is 13 residues long. Repertoires were generated with immunoSEQ multiplex PCR, while TCRdb's copy carries only in-frame clones and drops some. The sample lists roughly 2.5 million clones, around nine tenths seen once, with around 0.14% in the top ten. The specimen sequenced was naive CD4+ T cells sorted from blood. Sample subset: CD45RA+ positively selected. This receptor was obtained from a man in his late teens or twenties in good health. The chain links TRBV5-4 to TRBJ1-1; D is perhaps TRBD1 (5 bases). The CDR3 region is CASSLQGLAEAFF. As DNA, the CDR3 is TGTGCCAGCAGCTTGCAGGGTCTAGCTGAAGCTTTCTTT.